The clone carrying this T cell receptor (beta chain) has ten or more counts. Its antigen is unknown. Sequenced patients had shown CD8+CD57+ cell expansion by flow cytometry. This sample is part of a study of CD8+CD57+ T cells in acquired aplastic anemia. This CDR3 has 15 amino acids. Germline CDR1 reads SGHRS; CDR2 reads YFSETQ. The V and J ends lost 4 bases and 3 bases, in that order; junction bases with no gene match: 4. General study results and limits: Overlap between patients and controls comprised roughly 28 CD8+ CDR3 sequences.

TCR beta VDJ combinations and CDR3 sequences were profiled from genomic DNA. TCRdb re-analysed the reads in MiXCR, keeping a single row per CDR3 protein. This sample carries some 180,000 distinct CDR3 sequences, about half of them seen once, and the ten largest clones take under 15%. The TCR was taken from a human donor with aplastic anemia. The specimen sequenced was sorted CD4+, CD8+, or CD8+CD57+ T cells (not recorded which) from PBMCs. The V gene is TRBV5-1, the J gene TRBJ2-3; TRBD2 agrees at 11 bases. The CDR3 DNA follows: TGCGCCAGCAGCAGCATAGCGGGAGGGACAGATACGCAGTATTTT. It yields the protein CASSSIAGGTDTQYF. Filled out from reference TRBV5-1 and TRBJ2-3, the complete variable domain reads KAGVTQTPRYLIKTRGQQVTLSCSPISGHRSVSWYQQTPGQGLQFLFEYFSETQRNKGNFPGRFSGRQFSNSRSEMNVSTLELGDSALYLCASSSIAGGTDTQYFGPGTRLTVL.